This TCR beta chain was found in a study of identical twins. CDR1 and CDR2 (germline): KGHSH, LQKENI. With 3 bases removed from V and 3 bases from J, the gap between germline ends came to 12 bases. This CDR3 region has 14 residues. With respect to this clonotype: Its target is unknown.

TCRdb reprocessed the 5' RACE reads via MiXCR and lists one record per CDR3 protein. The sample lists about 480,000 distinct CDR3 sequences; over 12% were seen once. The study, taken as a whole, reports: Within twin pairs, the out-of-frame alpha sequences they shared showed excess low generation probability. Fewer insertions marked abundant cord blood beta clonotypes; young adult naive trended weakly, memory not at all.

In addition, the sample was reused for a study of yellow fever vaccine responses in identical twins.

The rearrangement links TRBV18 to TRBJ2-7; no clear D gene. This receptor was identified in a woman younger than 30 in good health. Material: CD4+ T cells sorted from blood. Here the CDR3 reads CASSPPFGNYEQYF. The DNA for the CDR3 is TGTGCCAGCTCACCCCCTTTTGGCAACTACGAGCAGTACTTC. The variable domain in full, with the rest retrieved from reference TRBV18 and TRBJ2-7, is NAGVMQNPRHLVRRRGQEARLRCSPMKGHSHVYWYRQLPEEGLKFMVYLQKENIIDESGMPKERFSAEFPKEGPSILRIQQVVRGDSAAYFCASSPPFGNYEQYFGPGTRLTVT.